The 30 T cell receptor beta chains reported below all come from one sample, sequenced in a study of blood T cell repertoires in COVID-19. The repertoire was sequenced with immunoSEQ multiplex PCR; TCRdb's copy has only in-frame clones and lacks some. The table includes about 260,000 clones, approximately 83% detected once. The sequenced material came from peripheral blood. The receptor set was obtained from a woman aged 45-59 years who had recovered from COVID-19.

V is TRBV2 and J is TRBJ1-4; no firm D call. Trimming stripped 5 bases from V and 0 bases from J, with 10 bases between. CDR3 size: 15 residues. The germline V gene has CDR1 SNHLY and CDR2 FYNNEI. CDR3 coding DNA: TGTGCCAGCAGTCGGGAGGGATCAACTAATGAAAAACTGTTTTTT. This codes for CASSREGSTNEKLFF.

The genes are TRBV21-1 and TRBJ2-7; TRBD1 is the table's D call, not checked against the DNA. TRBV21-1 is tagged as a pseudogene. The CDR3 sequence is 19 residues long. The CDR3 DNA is TGTGCCAGCACAGTAAAAAGGGGACACCAAAACAGACCCTCCTACGAGCAGTACTTC. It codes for CASTVKRGHQNRPSYEQYF.

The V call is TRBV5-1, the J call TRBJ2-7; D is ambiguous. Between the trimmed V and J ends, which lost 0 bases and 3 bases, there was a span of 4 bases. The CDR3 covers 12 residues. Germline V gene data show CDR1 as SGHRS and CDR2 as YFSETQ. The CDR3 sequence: CASSLVHYEQYF. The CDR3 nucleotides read TGCGCCAGCAGCTTGGTCCACTACGAGCAGTACTTC.

CDR3 loop: CASSLDRGSHEQYF. In DNA form, the CDR3 reads TGTGCCAGCAGCTTAGACAGAGGGTCCCACGAGCAGTACTTC. This chain links TRBV11-2 with TRBJ2-7; a possible D gene is TRBD2 (5 bases). V was cut by 0 bases and J by 5 bases, with 11 bases left in between. The germline V gene has CDR1 SGHAT and CDR2 FQNNGV. The CDR3 contains 14 residues.

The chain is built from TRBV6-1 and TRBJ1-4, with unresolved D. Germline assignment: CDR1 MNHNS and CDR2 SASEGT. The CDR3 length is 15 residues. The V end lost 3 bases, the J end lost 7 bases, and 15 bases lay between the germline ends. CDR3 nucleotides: TGTGCCAGCAGTGAGGGATTCGGGGTGCGTGAAAAACTGTTTTTT. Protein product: CASSEGFGVREKLFF.

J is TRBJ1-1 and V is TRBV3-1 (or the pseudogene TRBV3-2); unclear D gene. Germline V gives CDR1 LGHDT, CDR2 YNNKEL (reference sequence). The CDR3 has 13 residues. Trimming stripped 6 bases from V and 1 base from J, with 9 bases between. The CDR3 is CASSVTENTEAFF. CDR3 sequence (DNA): TGTGCCAGCAGTGTCACTGAGAACACTGAAGCTTTCTTT.

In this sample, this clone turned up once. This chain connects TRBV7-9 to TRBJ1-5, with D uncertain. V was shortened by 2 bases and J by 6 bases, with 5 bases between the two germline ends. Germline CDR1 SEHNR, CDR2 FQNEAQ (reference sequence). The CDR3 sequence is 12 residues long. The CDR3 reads CASSLPFQPQHF. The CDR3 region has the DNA TGTGCCAGCAGCTTACCGTTTCAGCCCCAGCATTTT.

The CDR3: CASSSRRRASYNEQFF. CDR3 DNA: TGTGCCAGCAGTTCCCGCCGGAGGGCGTCCTACAATGAGCAGTTCTTC. This chain joins TRBV28 and TRBJ2-1, with D possibly TRBD2 on 6 matching bases. Germline lookup yields CDR1 MDHEN and CDR2 SYDVKM. This CDR3 contains 16 residues. The ends were cut back, 4 bases at V and 1 base at J, with 14 bases in the middle.

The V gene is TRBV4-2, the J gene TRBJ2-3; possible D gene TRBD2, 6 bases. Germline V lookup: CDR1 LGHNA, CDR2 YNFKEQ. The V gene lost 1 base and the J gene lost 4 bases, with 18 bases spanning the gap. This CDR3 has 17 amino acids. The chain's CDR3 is CASSQGTAGPGADTQYF. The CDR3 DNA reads TGTGCCAGCAGCCAAGGTACGGCGGGGCCCGGGGCAGATACGCAGTATTTT.

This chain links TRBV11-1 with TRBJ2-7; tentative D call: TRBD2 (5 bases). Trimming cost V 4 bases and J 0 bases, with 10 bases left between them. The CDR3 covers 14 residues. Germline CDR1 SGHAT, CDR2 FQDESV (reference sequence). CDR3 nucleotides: TGTGCCAGCAGCTGGACTGAAAACTCCTACGAGCAGTACTTC. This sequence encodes CASSWTENSYEQYF. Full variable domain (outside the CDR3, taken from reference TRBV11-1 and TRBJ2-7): EAEVAQSPRYKITEKSQAVAFWCDPISGHATLYWYRQILGQGPELLVQFQDESVVDDSQLPKDRFSAERLKGVDSTLKIQPAELGDSAMYLCASSWTENSYEQYFGPGTRLTVT.

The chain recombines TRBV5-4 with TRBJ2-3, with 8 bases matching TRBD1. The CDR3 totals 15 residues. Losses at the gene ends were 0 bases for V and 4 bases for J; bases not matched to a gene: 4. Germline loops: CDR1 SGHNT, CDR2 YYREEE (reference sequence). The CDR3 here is CASSLGGTGSDTQYF. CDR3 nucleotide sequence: TGTGCCAGCAGCTTGGGGGGGACAGGATCAGATACGCAGTATTTT.

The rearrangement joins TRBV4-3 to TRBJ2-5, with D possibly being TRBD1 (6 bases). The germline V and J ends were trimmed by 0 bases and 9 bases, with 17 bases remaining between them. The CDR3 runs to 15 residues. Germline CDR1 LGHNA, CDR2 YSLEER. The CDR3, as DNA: TGCGCCAGCAGCCAAGAATGGGGACAAAAGGTCTCCCAGTACTTC. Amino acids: CASSQEWGQKVSQYF.

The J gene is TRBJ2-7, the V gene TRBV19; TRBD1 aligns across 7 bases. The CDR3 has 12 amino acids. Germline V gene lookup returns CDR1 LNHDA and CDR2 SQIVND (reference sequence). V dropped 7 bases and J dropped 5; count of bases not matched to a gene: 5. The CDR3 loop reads CASTDDRDEQYF. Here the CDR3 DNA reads TGTGCCAGTACCGATGACAGGGACGAGCAGTACTTC. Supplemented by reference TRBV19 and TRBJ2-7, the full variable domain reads DGGITQSPKYLFRKEGQNVTLSCEQNLNHDAMYWYRQDPGQGLRLIYYSQIVNDFQKGDIAEGYSVSREKKESFPLTVTSAQKNPTAFYLCASTDDRDEQYFGPGTRLTVT.

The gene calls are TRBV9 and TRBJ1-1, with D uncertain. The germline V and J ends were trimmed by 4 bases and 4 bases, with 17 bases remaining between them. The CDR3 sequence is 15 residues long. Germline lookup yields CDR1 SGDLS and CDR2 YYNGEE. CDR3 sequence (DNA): TGTGCCAGCAGCCCATCTCTCGCGGGAGGCACTGAAGCTTTCTTT. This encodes CASSPSLAGGTEAFF.

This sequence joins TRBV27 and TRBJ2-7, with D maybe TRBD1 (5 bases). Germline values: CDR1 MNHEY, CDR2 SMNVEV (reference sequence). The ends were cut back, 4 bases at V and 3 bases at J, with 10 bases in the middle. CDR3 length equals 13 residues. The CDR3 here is CASSYRQGYEQYF. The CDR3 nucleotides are TGTGCCAGCAGTTATAGGCAGGGCTACGAGCAGTACTTC.

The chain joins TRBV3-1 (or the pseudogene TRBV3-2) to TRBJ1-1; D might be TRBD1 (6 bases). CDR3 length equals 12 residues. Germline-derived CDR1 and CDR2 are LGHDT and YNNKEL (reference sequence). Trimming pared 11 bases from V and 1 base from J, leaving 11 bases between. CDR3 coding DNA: TGTGCCCCCTCGGGACAGAACACTGAAGCTTTCTTT. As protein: CAPSGQNTEAFF.

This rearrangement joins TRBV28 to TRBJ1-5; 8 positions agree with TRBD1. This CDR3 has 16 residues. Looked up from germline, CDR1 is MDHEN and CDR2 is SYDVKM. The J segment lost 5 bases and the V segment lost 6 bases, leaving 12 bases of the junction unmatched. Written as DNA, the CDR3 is TGTGCCAGCAGCTCCTGGGGCAGGGGGCGGGATCAGCCCCAGCATTTT. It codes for CASSSWGRGRDQPQHF.

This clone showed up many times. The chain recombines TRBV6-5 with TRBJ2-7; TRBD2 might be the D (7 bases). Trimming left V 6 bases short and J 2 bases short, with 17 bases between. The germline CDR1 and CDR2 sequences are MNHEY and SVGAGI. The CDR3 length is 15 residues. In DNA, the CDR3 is TGTGCCAGCAGCCCCAAGGACGGGGGGCCCTACGAGCAGTACTTC. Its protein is CASSPKDGGPYEQYF.

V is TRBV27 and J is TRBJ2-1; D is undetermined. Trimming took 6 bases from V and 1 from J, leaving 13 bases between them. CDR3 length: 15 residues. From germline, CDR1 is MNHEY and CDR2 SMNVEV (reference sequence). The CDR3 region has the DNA TGTGCCAGCAGGCCTACTTCATTTTCCTACAATGAGCAGTTCTTC. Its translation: CASRPTSFSYNEQFF.

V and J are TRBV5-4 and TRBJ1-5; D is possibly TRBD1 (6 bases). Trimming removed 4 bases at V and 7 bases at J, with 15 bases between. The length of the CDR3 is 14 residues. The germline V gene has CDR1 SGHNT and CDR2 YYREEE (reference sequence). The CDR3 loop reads CASSAGRGGQPQHF. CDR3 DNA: TGTGCCAGCAGCGCCGGGAGGGGGGGCCAGCCCCAGCATTTT.

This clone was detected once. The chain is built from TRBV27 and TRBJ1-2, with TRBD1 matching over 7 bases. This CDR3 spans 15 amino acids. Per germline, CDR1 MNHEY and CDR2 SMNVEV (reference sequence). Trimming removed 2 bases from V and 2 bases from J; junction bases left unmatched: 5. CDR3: CASSLEGAANYGYTF. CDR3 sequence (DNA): TGTGCCAGCAGTTTAGAGGGGGCGGCCAACTATGGCTACACCTTC.

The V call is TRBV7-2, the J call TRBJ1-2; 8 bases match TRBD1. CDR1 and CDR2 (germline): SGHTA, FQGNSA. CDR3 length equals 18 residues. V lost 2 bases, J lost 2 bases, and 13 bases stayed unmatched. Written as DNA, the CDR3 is TGTGCCAGCAGCTTATCGGCGACAGGGGCGAATACGAACTATGGCTACACCTTC. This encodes CASSLSATGANTNYGYTF. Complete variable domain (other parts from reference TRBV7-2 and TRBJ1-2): GAGVSQSPSNKVTEKGKDVELRCDPISGHTALYWYRQSLGQGLEFLIYFQGNSAPDKSGLPSDRFSAERTGGSVSTLTIQRTQQEDSAVYLCASSLSATGANTNYGYTFGSGTRLTVV.

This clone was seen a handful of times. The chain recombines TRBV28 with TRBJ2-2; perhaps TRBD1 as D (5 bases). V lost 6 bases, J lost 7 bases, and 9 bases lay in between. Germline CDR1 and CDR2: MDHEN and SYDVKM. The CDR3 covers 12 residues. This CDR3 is CASRDSLGELFF. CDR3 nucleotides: TGTGCCAGCAGAGACAGCCTCGGGGAGCTGTTTTTT.

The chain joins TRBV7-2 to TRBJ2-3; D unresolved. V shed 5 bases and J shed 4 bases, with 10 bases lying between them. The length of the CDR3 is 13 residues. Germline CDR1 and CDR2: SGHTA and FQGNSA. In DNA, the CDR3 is TGTGCCAGCAGCCCGTCCCGGGCAGATACGCAGTATTTT. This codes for CASSPSRADTQYF.

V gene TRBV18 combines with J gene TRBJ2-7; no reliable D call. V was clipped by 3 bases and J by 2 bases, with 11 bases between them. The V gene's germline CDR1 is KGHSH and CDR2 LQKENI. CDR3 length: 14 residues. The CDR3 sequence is CASSPPQHTYEQYF. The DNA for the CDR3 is TGTGCCAGCTCACCGCCACAGCATACCTACGAGCAGTACTTC.

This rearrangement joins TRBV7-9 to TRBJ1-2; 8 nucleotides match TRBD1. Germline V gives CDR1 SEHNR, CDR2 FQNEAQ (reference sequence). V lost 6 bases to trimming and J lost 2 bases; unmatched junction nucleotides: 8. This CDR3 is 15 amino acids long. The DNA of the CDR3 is TGTGCCAGCAGACATACGACAGGGGACAACTATGGCTACACCTTC. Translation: CASRHTTGDNYGYTF.

The CDR3 region has the DNA TGCGCCAGCAGCCAAGACTCACTCTCCTACGAGCAGTACTTC. Translating gives CASSQDSLSYEQYF. The V gene is TRBV4-3, the J gene TRBJ2-7; D is ambiguous. The CDR3 contains 14 residues. Germline V gives CDR1 LGHNA, CDR2 YSLEER. The V end was cut by 0 bases, the J end by 0 bases, with 6 bases between.

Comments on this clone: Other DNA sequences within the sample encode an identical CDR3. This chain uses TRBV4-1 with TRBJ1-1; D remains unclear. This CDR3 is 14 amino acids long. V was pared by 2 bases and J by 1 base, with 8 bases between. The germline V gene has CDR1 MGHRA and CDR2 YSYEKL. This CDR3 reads CASSQLGGNTEAFF. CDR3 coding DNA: TGCGCCAGCAGCCAATTGGGAGGGAACACTGAAGCTTTCTTT.

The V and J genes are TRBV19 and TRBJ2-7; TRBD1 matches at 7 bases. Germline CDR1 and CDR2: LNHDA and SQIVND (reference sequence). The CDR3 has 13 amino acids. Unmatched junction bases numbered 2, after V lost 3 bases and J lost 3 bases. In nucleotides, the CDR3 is TGTGCCAGTAGTATGGGACAGAGCTACGAGCAGTACTTC. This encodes CASSMGQSYEQYF.

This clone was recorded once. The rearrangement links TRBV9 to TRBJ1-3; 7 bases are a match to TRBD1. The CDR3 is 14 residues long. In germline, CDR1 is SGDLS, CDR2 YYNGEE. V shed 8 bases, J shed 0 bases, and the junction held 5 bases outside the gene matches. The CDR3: CASNEGASGNTIYF. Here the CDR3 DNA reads TGTGCCAGTAACGAGGGGGCCTCTGGAAACACCATATATTTT.